These T cell receptor beta chains were read from a single sample in a study of beta chain features in type 1 diabetes. Using immunoSEQ multiplex PCR, the repertoire was profiled, and TCRdb retains in-frame clones only, with some absent. Of about 320,000 clones in the sample, approximately 14% are singletons; the top ten hold more than 6.5%. Sequencing was performed on central memory CD4+ T cells from blood. These TCRs come from a man under 40 in good health. CDR3s include the opening cysteine and the closing phenylalanine or tryptophan. The D gene is left open where the match is weak. Size is stated for part of the rows, as once, few or many counts, or as a class when the clone is expanded.

j_call	clone_size	d_call	v_call	cdr3_nt	cdr3_aa
TRBJ2-6	-	-	TRBV11-3	TGTGCCAGCAGCTTAGGGGATTTGGGGGCCAACGTCCTGACTTTC	CASSLGDLGANVLTF
TRBJ2-5	-	TRBD1	TRBV18	TGTGCCAGCTCCCACGGACAGGAGGAGACCCAGTACTTC	CASSHGQEETQYF
TRBJ2-1	-	TRBD2	TRBV18	TGTGCCAGCTCACTAGAAGGACTAGACCCCCATGAGCAGTTCTTC	CASSLEGLDPHEQFF
TRBJ1-1	-	TRBD1	TRBV27	TGTGCCACCAATGACAGGGGGCTTACTAACACTGAAGCTTTCTTT	CATNDRGLTNTEAFF
TRBJ2-3	-	-	TRBV5-6	TGTGCCAGCAGCTTGGCCGGCAGGGGGGAAGATACGCAGTATTTT	CASSLAGRGEDTQYF
TRBJ2-2	-	-	TRBV29-1	TGCAGCGTCCGAGGGCCCGGGACGGCGAACACCGGGGAGCTGTTTTTT	CSVRGPGTANTGELFF
TRBJ1-2	-	TRBD1	TRBV4-1	TGCGCCAGCAGCCAAGACCCCGGGACAGGGTGGAGGGTAAACTATGGCTACACCTTC	CASSQDPGTGWRVNYGYTF
TRBJ1-3	few	-	TRBV18	TGTGCCAGCTCACCCGTCGCAGGGGCGAGCTCTGGAAACACCATATATTTT	CASSPVAGASSGNTIYF
TRBJ2-5	-	-	TRBV6-5	TGTGCCAGCAGATCGCCGGAGACCCAGTACTTC	CASRSPETQYF
TRBJ2-1	-	-	TRBV25-1	TGTGCCAGCAGTGTAAATGGGGGGAATGAGCAGTTCTTC	CASSVNGGNEQFF
TRBJ2-5	few	-	TRBV7-9	TGTGCCAGCAGCTTAGTGGCTAGCCTGTACCAAGAGACCCAGTACTTC	CASSLVASLYQETQYF
TRBJ2-7	few	TRBD2	TRBV5-6	TGTGCCAGCAGCTCGAAGCGGGGGGCGGAAGAGCAGTACTTC	CASSSKRGAEEQYF
TRBJ2-3	few	-	TRBV18	TGTGCCAGCTCACCCTGGACGGCTCGCACAGATACGCAGTATTTT	CASSPWTARTDTQYF
TRBJ2-1	-	-	TRBV7-3	TGTGCCAGCAGCTTGGGTCGCAGGCTAGCGCAACCAAGAGGGGATGAGCAGTTCTTC	CASSLGRRLAQPRGDEQFF
TRBJ1-4	few	TRBD1	TRBV11-2	TGTGCCAGCAGCAGAAGACAGGGCATTCAACTGTTTTTT	CASSRRQGIQLFF
TRBJ1-6	-	-	TRBV6-4	TGTGCCAGCAGTGACAATGGATCACCCCTCCACTTT	CASSDNGSPLHF
TRBJ1-3	few	TRBD1	TRBV4-3	TGCGCCAGCAGCCAAGACAGTGGAGGGGCAGGGGGAATTACCATATATTTT	CASSQDSGGAGGITIYF
TRBJ1-3	-	-	TRBV21-1	TGTGCCAGCAGCGACAGGTTAGGACGCTCTGGAAACACCATATATTTT	CASSDRLGRSGNTIYF
TRBJ2-5	-	TRBD1	TRBV25-1	TGTGCCAGCAGCACCGGGACAGGACGTTTGGGGGAGACCCAGTACTTC	CASSTGTGRLGETQYF
TRBJ2-5	-	-	TRBV2	TGTGCCAGCAGCACAGGGCGCGGGACCCAGTACTTC	CASSTGRGTQYF
TRBJ1-2	few	TRBD1	TRBV5-4	TGTGCCAGCAACAAGGACAGGGGTGCCTATGGCTACACCTTC	CASNKDRGAYGYTF
TRBJ2-1	-	TRBD2	TRBV9	TGTGCCAGCAGCCCCTGGCGGGGGACGGTGGGGAATGAGCAGTTCTTC	CASSPWRGTVGNEQFF
TRBJ2-2	-	-	TRBV7-9	TGTGCCAGCAGCTTAGGGGCGGGATTTTCCACCGGGGAGCTGTTTTTT	CASSLGAGFSTGELFF
TRBJ2-3	-	TRBD2	TRBV4-1	TGCGCCAGCAGCCAAGGGAATAGCGGGCCCACAGATACGCAGTATTTT	CASSQGNSGPTDTQYF
TRBJ1-1	-	-	TRBV27	TGTGCCAGCAGTTTAGGGGGGGTAGGTGAAGCTTTCTTT	CASSLGGVGEAFF
TRBJ2-5	few	TRBD2	TRBV7-9	TGTGCCAGCAGCACCACCAGCGGGAGTCAAGAGACCCAGTACTTC	CASSTTSGSQETQYF
TRBJ2-5	-	-	TRBV5-4	TGTGCCAGCAGCTTGGTTAGTCTGCAGGGCCAAGAGACCCAGTACTTC	CASSLVSLQGQETQYF
TRBJ1-3	-	-	TRBV7-9	TGTGCCAGCAGCCCCCGACAGGCGGCCTCTGGAAACACCATATATTTT	CASSPRQAASGNTIYF
TRBJ2-3	few	TRBD2	TRBV6-5	TGTGCCAGCAGTAGTAGCGGGGGGACCGATACGCAGTATTTT	CASSSSGGTDTQYF
TRBJ2-2	-	TRBD2	TRBV2	TGTGCCAGCAGCGCTAGCGGGGGGGCGAACACCGGGGAGCTGTTTTTT	CASSASGGANTGELFF
TRBJ1-3	-	-	TRBV7-2	TGTGCCAGCAGCTATGCCCGGGGTGGTGGAAACACCATATATTTT	CASSYARGGGNTIYF
TRBJ2-5	few	TRBD2	TRBV6-5	TGTGCCATCAGGGCTAGCGGAGAAGAGACCCAGTACTTC	CAIRASGEETQYF
TRBJ2-5	-	-	TRBV29-1	TGCAGCGTCGCCCTTGGTCTAGCGAAGGAGACCCAGTACTTC	CSVALGLAKETQYF
TRBJ1-4	many	TRBD1	TRBV7-2	TGTGCCAGCAGCGTGAGGGGGCCCAGTAATGAAAAACTGTTTTTT	CASSVRGPSNEKLFF
TRBJ1-2	few	-	TRBV7-9	TGTGCCAGCAGCTTAGAGGGCAGGGTGAGAGGCTACACCTTC	CASSLEGRVRGYTF
TRBJ2-2	-	TRBD2	TRBV28	TGTGCCAGCAGTCCTAGCGGGACCGACACCGGGGAGCTGTTTTTT	CASSPSGTDTGELFF
TRBJ2-7	-	-	TRBV20-1	TGCAGTGCTAGATCCCCCCCCGAGCAGTACTTC	CSARSPPEQYF
TRBJ2-4	-	-	TRBV27	TGTGCCAGCAGTTTAAACGGGGTAGCCAAAAACATTCAGTACTTC	CASSLNGVAKNIQYF
TRBJ2-1	-	-	TRBV5-6	TGTGCCAGCAGCTCTGCCGCGACTACACTATACAATGAGCAGTTCTTC	CASSSAATTLYNEQFF
TRBJ2-3	few	-	TRBV7-6	TGTGCCAGCAGCCCCCAGGGGGAGCGGGAATCGCGTACGCAGTATTTT	CASSPQGERESRTQYF
TRBJ2-2	many	-	TRBV5-1	TGCGCCAGCAGCTTGGGCCCTAGTGGGGACACCGGGGAGCTGTTTTTT	CASSLGPSGDTGELFF
TRBJ1-2	few	-	TRBV4-3	TGCGCCAGCAGCCAAGAGGGCAGGGACTATGGCTACACCTTC	CASSQEGRDYGYTF
TRBJ2-3	few	-	TRBV7-9	TGTGCCAGCAGCTTGAATGAGTGGACGACGCAGTATTTT	CASSLNEWTTQYF
TRBJ2-7	few	TRBD2	TRBV29-1	TGCAGCGTCGGCATTCGGGGGGGCGAGCAGTACTTC	CSVGIRGGEQYF
TRBJ2-2	few	-	TRBV25-1	TGTGCCAGCAGTGAATCCGGGAACACCGGGGAGCTGTTTTTT	CASSESGNTGELFF
TRBJ2-7	many	TRBD1	TRBV15	TGTGCCACCAGCAGATCAACGGGGACAGGGGCCTACGAGCAGTACTTC	CATSRSTGTGAYEQYF
TRBJ2-2	-	TRBD1	TRBV6-5	TGTGCCAGCAGTTGGGACAGAGCATCGAACACCGGGGAGCTGTTTTTT	CASSWDRASNTGELFF
TRBJ2-5	-	-	TRBV7-2	TGTGCCAGCAGCTACGTGAGGGGCTCACAAGAGACCCAGTACTTC	CASSYVRGSQETQYF
TRBJ2-3	-	-	TRBV19	TGTGCCAGTTCCGGGACAATCACAGATACGCAGTATTTT	CASSGTITDTQYF
TRBJ2-5	-	-	TRBV7-7	TGTGCTAGCAGCCCCGGGGAACAAGAGACCCAGTACTTC	CASSPGEQETQYF
TRBJ1-5	-	TRBD1	TRBV29-1	TGCAGCGTGGGGGGGACAGCCAATCAGCCCCAGCATTTT	CSVGGTANQPQHF
TRBJ1-1	-	-	TRBV27	TGTGCCAGCAGCTCCCGTAGGGCCACTGAAGCTTTCTTT	CASSSRRATEAFF
TRBJ2-3	few	TRBD2	TRBV4-3	TGCGCCAGCAGCCGGGCGGGGGCTAGCGGGAGGGCAGGGGCAGATACGCAGTATTTT	CASSRAGASGRAGADTQYF
TRBJ2-3	-	TRBD2	TRBV9	TGTGCCAGCAGCCCCCGAAGGCGGAGCGGGGGGGCCCCTTCCACAGATACGCAGTATTTT	CASSPRRRSGGAPSTDTQYF
TRBJ2-7	few	TRBD2	TRBV10-3	TGTGCCATCAATGGACTAGCGGGGGAACCTCGGCACTTC	CAINGLAGEPRHF